A selection of T cell receptor beta chains follows, all from one sample in a study of blood T cell repertoires in COVID-19. Some clones are missing from TCRdb's copy, which holds only in-frame ones; the method was immunoSEQ multiplex PCR. Of under 350,000 clones listed, just over 85% are singletons. The sequenced sample consisted of PBMCs or T cells enriched from blood (not recorded which). The receptor source for this set is a woman aged 40 to 49 with acute COVID-19. Each CDR3 is given with its conserved first and last residue. D genes are given only for firm matches. Expanded clones are given a class, and other clones once, few, many or no size at all.

CDR3aa	CDR3nt	d_gene	abundance	v_gene	j_gene
CASSSWGVSYNEQFF	TGTGCCAGTAGTAGCTGGGGGGTGTCCTACAATGAGCAGTTCTTC	-	-	TRBV19	TRBJ2-1
CASYSKGLQPQHF	TGTGCCAGCTACAGCAAGGGGCTTCAGCCCCAGCATTTT	-	-	TRBV28	TRBJ1-5
CASSVGLAGGYNEQFF	TGTGCCAGCAGCGTAGGACTAGCGGGAGGGTACAATGAGCAGTTCTTC	TRBD2	-	TRBV9	TRBJ2-1
CASRLGAGNTEAFF	TGTGCCAGCAGGTTAGGGGCAGGGAACACTGAAGCTTTCTTT	-	-	TRBV7-2	TRBJ1-1
CASSLVTSGGDTQYF	TGTGCCAGCAGCTTAGTTACTAGCGGGGGGGATACGCAGTATTTT	TRBD2	-	TRBV11-2	TRBJ2-3
CASRPTGVNSPLHF	TGTGCCAGCAGGCCGACAGGGGTTAATTCACCCCTCCACTTT	TRBD1	-	TRBV6-5	TRBJ1-6
CASSSLAGTQYF	TGCGCCAGCAGCTCCCTAGCGGGAACGCAGTATTTT	TRBD2	-	TRBV5-1	TRBJ2-3
CASSTFDTPLGGYTF	TGTGCCAGCAGCACATTTGACACCCCTTTGGGTGGCTACACCTTC	-	-	TRBV5-4	TRBJ1-2
CASSLYLGDMSGELFF	TGTGCCAGCAGTTTATATTTAGGGGATATGTCCGGGGAGCTGTTTTTT	-	-	TRBV28	TRBJ2-2
CASSRPGTEAFF	TGTGCCAGCAGCCGCCCGGGCACTGAAGCTTTCTTT	-	-	TRBV12-3/TRBV12-4	TRBJ1-1
CASSPIGASTDTQYF	TGTGCCAGCAGCCCAATTGGGGCTAGCACAGATACGCAGTATTTT	-	-	TRBV7-8	TRBJ2-3
CASSTGVGTQYF	TGTGCCAGCAGCACCGGAGTTGGGACCCAGTACTTC	-	-	TRBV12-3/TRBV12-4	TRBJ2-5
CASSPDRGPNTGELFF	TGTGCCAGCTCACCAGACAGGGGCCCGAACACCGGGGAGCTGTTTTTT	TRBD1	-	TRBV18	TRBJ2-2
CASSLEGRQGVDLAFF	TGCGCCAGCAGCTTGGAGGGCCGGCAGGGGGTTGATTTAGCTTTCTTT	TRBD1	once	TRBV5-1	TRBJ1-1
CASSPTRGAWYEQYF	TGTGCCAGCAGCCCAACCCGGGGGGCTTGGTACGAGCAGTACTTC	-	-	TRBV7-8	TRBJ2-7